A single sample is the source of the 5 T cell receptor beta chains below, sequenced in a study of TIL therapy for anti-PD-1-resistant metastatic lung cancer. The time point was: pre-treatment sample, taken before nivolumab and TIL therapy. The libraries were made with immunoSEQ v3. The assay was immunoSEQ multiplex PCR, and TCRdb's table has in-frame clones only and misses some. The sample has about 60,000 clones; about two thirds are singletons. This material consisted of blood, taken at baseline. The receptors were sampled from a person between 25 and 80 years old with non-small cell lung cancer.

The V call is TRBV5-1, the J call TRBJ2-7; D might be TRBD2 (6 bases). This CDR3 is 15 amino acids long. CDR1 and CDR2 (germline): SGHRS, YFSETQ. V dropped 0 bases and J dropped 4 bases, with 14 bases sitting between them. As DNA, the CDR3 is TGCGCCAGCAGCTTGGGGAGGGGCGATGTTTACGAGCAGTACTTC. Translation: CASSLGRGDVYEQYF.

This clone appeared a few times. The chain employs TRBV5-1 and TRBJ2-2, with 9 bases aligning to TRBD1. Germline lookup yields CDR1 SGHRS and CDR2 YFSETQ. The CDR3 spans 15 residues. The junction had 3 bases not matched to a gene; V was cut back by 1 base and J by 5 bases. The CDR3 loop reads CASSLYGQGTGELFF. DNA for the CDR3: TGCGCCAGCAGCTTGTATGGACAGGGGACCGGGGAGCTGTTTTTT. Using reference TRBV5-1 and TRBJ2-2 for the parts outside the CDR3, the full variable domain is KAGVTQTPRYLIKTRGQQVTLSCSPISGHRSVSWYQQTPGQGLQFLFEYFSETQRNKGNFPGRFSGRQFSNSRSEMNVSTLELGDSALYLCASSLYGQGTGELFFGEGSRLTVL.

The rearrangement uses TRBV6-5 and TRBJ2-1, with 9 bases aligning to TRBD1. Germline loops: CDR1 MNHEY, CDR2 SVGAGI. The CDR3 has 15 residues. V was pared by 6 bases and J by 8 bases, with 11 bases of the junction left unmatched. Written as DNA, the CDR3 is TGTGCCAGCAGATATACAGGGGGCTGGCAGCATGAGCAGTTCTTC. Encoded protein: CASRYTGGWQHEQFF.

This chain links TRBV19 with TRBJ1-5; no reliable D call. Trimming took off 3 bases at V and 1 base at J, with 13 bases between the two ends. Germline V gene data show CDR1 as LNHDA and CDR2 as SQIVND (reference sequence). The CDR3 runs to 16 residues. CDR3 in DNA: TGTGCCAGTAGTATTTCGTCGGTGAGGAGCAATCAGCCCCAGCATTTT. As protein: CASSISSVRSNQPQHF.

The chain combines TRBV19 with TRBJ1-5; 7 bases align to TRBD1. Looked up from germline, CDR1 is LNHDA and CDR2 is SQIVND (reference sequence). Losses at the gene ends were 7 bases for V and 1 base for J; bases not matched to a gene: 4. There are 14 residues in the CDR3. The CDR3 here is CASNRGESNQPQHF. The CDR3 bases are TGTGCCAGTAACAGGGGTGAGAGCAATCAGCCCCAGCATTTT.